This TCR beta chain was retrieved from a study of shared clonotypes between healthy human individuals. Overall study findings and caveats: Large depth notwithstanding, sorted-subset sequencing proved incomplete by rarefaction. Sampling included only blood; tissue repertoires likely differ. Some clonotypes were shared by all four sorted-subset donors, while others were not shared. The non-shared ones had lower generation probabilities than the shared ones.

The table came from immunoSEQ multiplex PCR; TCRdb's copy has only in-frame clones and leaves some out. In the table there are fewer than 1.8 million clones, approximately 98.5% of which are singletons. The CDR3 spans 13 residues. Trimming stripped 5 bases from V and 4 bases from J, with 8 bases between. CDR1 is SNHLY, CDR2 FYNNEI, per germline. A word on this clone: Its specificity is not known.

The rearrangement joins TRBV2 to TRBJ2-2; D call uncertain. The source of this sequence is a man aged 30 to 45 in good health. Material: naive CD4+ T cells sorted from blood. Subset: CD45RA+ positively selected. CDR3 bases: TGTGCCAGCAGTTTAAAGCTCACCGGGGAGCTGTTTTTT. It is translated as CASSLKLTGELFF.